This is a list of T cell receptor beta chains from one sample in a study of graft-versus-host responses after intestinal transplantation. Libraries were prepared by immunoSEQ multiplex PCR; TCRdb keeps only in-frame clonotypes and omits some of them. The table lists some 150,000 clones, nearly 95% of them singletons, with around 0.2% in the top ten. For these receptors, no antigen is known. This specimen consisted of unstimulated CD4+ T cells sorted from spleen or lymph node cells, obtained before intestinal transplant. The receptors shown here come from a human donor who received an intestinal transplant. Both conserved end residues are trimmed from each CDR3. The order of the fields is CDR3 protein, J gene, V gene.

ASSLGGGQPQH TRBJ1-5 TRBV5-1
ASSYSVPHGYT TRBJ1-2 TRBV6-5
ASSSGQGAYEQY TRBJ2-7 TRBV7-3
ASSQGQGANALREQY TRBJ2-7 TRBV11-1
ASSPAGWKDTQY TRBJ2-3 TRBV5-8
ASSFRARVGEQY TRBJ2-7 TRBV27
ASSLGSTDTQY TRBJ2-3 TRBV5-1
ASSPYANAETYSEQF TRBJ2-1 TRBV4-1
ASSRTQASPLH TRBJ1-6 TRBV28
ASILTGVKNGRNTEAF TRBJ1-1 TRBV7-9
ASTFHQGGQPQH TRBJ1-5 TRBV28
ASSFSTGLSGNTIY TRBJ1-3 TRBV7-2
ATSSGDAGNTIY TRBJ1-3 TRBV15
ASSVTSGSTTGELF TRBJ2-2 TRBV9
ASSPRGLAGGFYNEQF TRBJ2-1 TRBV5-6
ASSLRERRLANTEAF TRBJ1-1 TRBV7-6